These 5 T cell receptor beta chains originate from one sample sequenced in a study of cytomegalovirus exposure and HLA in healthy donors. The study ran its PCR with 60 Vbeta and 13 Jbeta primers. Only in-frame clones appear in the TCRdb table, and some are missing; sequencing was by immunoSEQ multiplex PCR. The data show 150,000 to 200,000 clones, about 59% seen once. The sample comprised PBMCs. Source of these receptors: a middle-aged man in good health and CMV-seronegative.

The table lists this clone with a few counts. The rearrangement joins TRBV29-1 to TRBJ1-4, with 8 nucleotides matching TRBD1. Germline V lookup: CDR1 SQVTM, CDR2 ANQGSEA. V was pared by 3 bases and J by 7 bases, with 16 bases of the junction left unmatched. The CDR3 has 17 residues. The CDR3 sequence is CSVEGGTGFGSVEKLFF. In nucleotides, the CDR3 is TGCAGCGTTGAGGGCGGGACAGGATTTGGATCGGTTGAAAAACTGTTTTTT.

CDR3 nucleotide sequence: TGTGCCAGCAGCTTGCTTAGGGTTGGGAGCGAGCAGTACTTC. Translation gives CASSLLRVGSEQYF. The chain carries TRBV5-6 and TRBJ2-7; D might be TRBD2 (5 bases). The CDR3 has 14 residues. Trimming cost V 1 base and J 6 bases, with 14 bases left between them. The germline CDR1 and CDR2 sequences are SGHDT and YYEEEE.

This clone was observed once. The V gene is TRBV18, the J gene TRBJ2-7, with TRBD2 identical over 8 bases. CDR3 length: 15 amino acids. The germline CDR1 and CDR2 sequences are KGHSH and LQKENI. V shed 3 bases and J 7 bases; nucleotides not matched to a gene: 11. CDR3 sequence: CASSPSAGAPREQYF. DNA of the CDR3: TGTGCCAGCTCACCTTCAGCGGGGGCCCCGCGGGAGCAGTACTTC.

This clone was seen only once. The chain recombines TRBV19 with TRBJ2-3; D possibly corresponds to TRBD1 (6 bases). V was shortened by 4 bases and J by 0 bases, with 14 bases between the two germline ends. This CDR3 is built from 16 residues. The germline V gene encodes CDR1 LNHDA and CDR2 SQIVND (reference sequence). The CDR3, as DNA: TGTGCCAGTAGTAAGGGGCCAGGGGAGAGCACAGATACGCAGTATTTT. This sequence encodes CASSKGPGESTDTQYF.

V is TRBV9 and J is TRBJ2-5; 11 bases are shared with TRBD2. The V segment lost 4 bases and the J segment 11 bases; nucleotides outside the gene matches: 13. Germline loops: CDR1 SGDLS, CDR2 YYNGEE. This CDR3 contains 15 residues. This chain's CDR3 is CASSSRLAGPLEQYF. CDR3 bases: TGTGCCAGCAGCTCAAGACTAGCGGGGCCCTTGGAGCAGTACTTC.